These 4 T cell receptor beta chains came from one sample sequenced in a study of CD8+ T cells in alopecia areata. Sequencing relied on a cDNA template that was reverse transcribed from extracted RNA. Libraries were prepared by immunoSEQ multiplex PCR; TCRdb keeps only in-frame clonotypes and omits some of them. The sample lists roughly 150,000 clones; 54% were seen once. Treatment defined: oral pan-JAK inhibitor, 5-10 mg twice daily. Here the sequenced sample was CD8+ T cells sorted from blood, taken at week 4, from a patient treated with tofacitinib. The receptors shown here come from a human donor with alopecia areata.

The chain recombines TRBV25-1 with TRBJ2-3; D may match TRBD1 or TRBD2 (6 bases each). Trimming stripped 4 bases from V and 7 bases from J, with 12 bases between. Per germline, CDR1 MGHDK and CDR2 SYGVNS. CDR3 length: 13 residues. The CDR3 region is CASSGSGAHTQYF. The CDR3 DNA follows: TGTGCCAGCAGTGGGTCGGGGGCGCATACGCAGTATTTT.

The chain is built from TRBV25-1 and TRBJ1-1; 10 bases are shared with TRBD1. The CDR3 loop spans 15 amino acids. With 3 bases clipped from V and 4 bases from J, the junction kept 5 bases outside the gene matches. Germline CDR1 reads MGHDK; CDR2 reads SYGVNS. CDR3 region: CASSEWTGGGTEAFF. The CDR3 DNA sequence: TGTGCCAGCAGTGAGTGGACAGGGGGAGGCACTGAAGCTTTCTTT.

In this sample, this clone turned up a few times. The rearrangement links TRBV2 to TRBJ1-4; D gene uncertain. The CDR3 is made up of 13 amino acids. V lost 11 bases and J lost 6, with 16 bases in between. Germline values: CDR1 SNHLY, CDR2 FYNNEI. The CDR3 region is CALRWEEDEKLFF. As DNA, the CDR3 is TGTGCCCTCAGATGGGAGGAGGATGAAAAACTGTTTTTT.

The genes are TRBV27 and TRBJ1-4; 9 bases are shared with TRBD1. The V gene's germline CDR1 is MNHEY and CDR2 SMNVEV (reference sequence). The J segment lost 7 bases and the V segment lost 5 bases, leaving 8 bases of the junction unmatched. The CDR3 totals 15 residues. The CDR3 sequence: CASSPTGTGTEKLFF. Written as DNA, the CDR3 is TGTGCCAGCAGTCCCACCGGGACAGGGACTGAAAAACTGTTTTTT.